The 10 T cell receptor beta chains reported below all come from one sample, sequenced in a study of immune characterization of retroperitoneal liposarcoma. MiXCR was run by TCRdb on the PCR reads, yielding one entry per CDR3 protein. Of around 20,000 distinct CDR3 sequences in the sample, more than 30% are singletons; the top ten hold around 7.4%. The sequenced sample was blood. These receptors were collected from a male donor with retroperitoneal liposarcoma.

This clonotype was seen a few times. This chain links TRBV12-3 or TRBV12-4 with TRBJ2-1, with a possible D match to TRBD1 (6 bases). Trimming took 4 bases from V and 4 from J, leaving 17 bases between them. CDR3 size: 16 residues. The CDR3 DNA is TGTGCCAGCAGTTCCCAGGGGTCTTTAGGGTACAATGAGCAGTTCTTC. Its translation is CASSSQGSLGYNEQFF.

This chain connects TRBV6-5 to TRBJ2-7; 7 bases fit TRBD1. Matching the DNA end better, TRBJ2-1 makes the J call doubtful. Per the germline V gene, CDR1 is MNHEY and CDR2 is SVGAGI. CDR3 length: 16 amino acids. The CDR3 region is CASRGVGQAGKETQFF. The CDR3, as DNA: TGTGCCAGCAGAGGGGTAGGACAGGCGGGTAAAGAGACCCAGTTCTTC.

This clonotype was counted only a few times. The chain employs TRBV7-2 and TRBJ2-3; TRBD1 is a possible D gene (5 bases). This CDR3 comprises 14 residues. From germline, CDR1 is SGHTA and CDR2 FQGNSA. The germline V and J ends were trimmed by 1 base and 6 bases, with 11 bases remaining between them. The CDR3 spells CASSLVAGFDTQYF. CDR3 nucleotide sequence: TGTGCCAGCAGCTTAGTGGCAGGGTTCGATACGCAGTATTTT.

By share, this clonotype counts as medium-sized. This chain uses TRBV6-1 with TRBJ2-1; D is possibly TRBD1 (6 bases). The J call is in doubt because the DNA end fits TRBJ2-7 better. Germline-derived CDR1 and CDR2 are MNHNS and SASEGT. The CDR3 is 13 amino acids. This CDR3 is CASSSTGPYEQYF. CDR3 coding DNA: TGTGCCAGCAGTTCGACAGGACCCTACGAGCAGTACTTC.

The chain recombines TRBV6-1 with TRBJ2-2; D tentatively fits TRBD1 or TRBD2 (7 bases each). V was trimmed by 5 bases and J by 3 bases, leaving 13 bases between them. CDR1 MNHNS and CDR2 SASEGT come from the germline V gene. The CDR3 extends over 15 amino acids. In nucleotides, the CDR3 is TGTGCCAGCAGTTCTCAGGGGGGGGACACCGGGGAGCTGTTTTTT. Its protein is CASSSQGGDTGELFF.

This clonotype was counted many times. This chain uses TRBV27 with TRBJ2-2; tentative D call: TRBD1 (5 bases). The CDR3 extends over 15 amino acids. V was clipped by 1 base and J by 3 bases, with 9 bases between them. Germline V gives CDR1 MNHEY, CDR2 SMNVEV (reference sequence). The CDR3 protein is CASSLFRVDTGELFF. DNA of the CDR3: TGTGCCAGCAGTTTATTCAGGGTGGACACCGGGGAGCTGTTTTTT.

V gene TRBV6-1 combines with J gene TRBJ1-2; D is unresolved. Germline V CDR1 and CDR2: MNHNS, SASEGT. V lost 0 bases and J 4 bases, leaving 6 bases between the germline ends. The CDR3 length is 13 residues. The CDR3 bases are TGTGCCAGCAGTGAAGCAGGGATCTATGGCTACACCTTC. Translated: CASSEAGIYGYTF.

A few counts support this clonotype. An end of the junction does not agree with germline; a read error may underlie this. The gene calls are TRBV4-1 and TRBJ2-6, with D unclear. The CDR3 has 16 amino acids. CDR1 MGHRA and CDR2 YSYEKL come from the germline V gene. CDR3 region: CASSPSLGSGANVLTF. CDR3 bases: TGTGCCAGCAGCCCGTCCCTGGGCTCTGGGGCCAACGTCCTGACTTTC.

DNA of the CDR3: TGTGCCAGCAGTGACGGGGGCTTTTCACCTTACGAGCAGTACTTC. Amino acids: CASSDGGFSPYEQYF. The chain recombines TRBV12-3 or TRBV12-4 with TRBJ2-5; D may correspond to TRBD1 or TRBD2 (6 bases each). TRBJ2-7 matches the DNA end more closely, so the J call is doubtful. This CDR3 spans 15 amino acids.

This clonotype was recorded many times. V gene TRBV11-1 combines with J gene TRBJ2-1; D gene ambiguous. This CDR3 comprises 15 residues. Trimming stripped 5 bases from V and 4 bases from J, with 15 bases between. Germline lookup yields CDR1 SGHAT and CDR2 FQDESV (reference sequence). The CDR3 spells CASSRSGRVYNEQFF. In DNA, the CDR3 is TGTGCCAGCAGCCGCTCCGGCCGGGTGTACAATGAGCAGTTCTTC.